The 27 T cell receptor beta chains below were found in one sample sequenced in a study of long-term antiretroviral therapy in people with HIV. It was version v3.0 of the immunoSEQ assay that was run at survey level. TCRdb keeps only in-frame clones here, not all; method: immunoSEQ multiplex PCR. This table holds 25,000 to 35,000 clones, roughly 96% found once. The sample consisted of unsorted PBMCs, taken 5.3 years after starting antiretroviral therapy. The source is a man under 40 with HIV.

This clone was observed a single time. The V call is TRBV27, the J call TRBJ1-5; D unclear. V dropped 5 bases and J dropped 6 bases, with 8 bases sitting between them. Germline V CDR1 and CDR2: MNHEY, SMNVEV (reference sequence). This CDR3 is 12 amino acids long. CDR3 region: CASSSNGQPQHF. The CDR3 DNA is TGTGCCAGCAGTAGTAATGGTCAGCCCCAGCATTTT.

The chain recombines TRBV4-1 with TRBJ1-5, with D possibly matching TRBD1 (5 bases). Trimming removed 1 base at V and 4 bases at J, with 17 bases between. The CDR3 has 17 amino acids. Germline V lookup: CDR1 MGHRA, CDR2 YSYEKL. In nucleotides, the CDR3 is TGCGCCAGCAGCCAAGGAACAGGCACCAGGTGGAATCAGCCCCAGCATTTT. It specifies CASSQGTGTRWNQPQHF.

The V call is TRBV21-1, the J call TRBJ2-1; the table's D call TRBD1 went unverified against the DNA. TRBV21-1 is flagged as a pseudogene. The CDR3 extends over 16 amino acids. The CDR3 reads CASSKGTDCSYNEQFF. The CDR3 DNA reads TGTGCCAGCAGCAAAGGGACAGACTGCTCCTACAATGAGCAGTTCTTC.

The gene calls are TRBV6-5 and TRBJ2-3; D gene unclear. V was trimmed by 7 bases and J by 1 base, leaving 15 bases between them. This CDR3 region has 15 residues. Per the germline V gene, CDR1 is MNHEY and CDR2 is SVGAGI. Written as DNA, the CDR3 is TGTGCCAGCACTACCGATGCGTTTCGCACAGATACGCAGTATTTT. Amino acid sequence: CASTTDAFRTDTQYF.

This chain joins TRBV5-4 and TRBJ2-2, with D possibly matching TRBD2 (5 bases). Germline V CDR1 and CDR2: SGHNT, YYREEE (reference sequence). V dropped 2 bases and J dropped 6 bases, with 11 bases sitting between them. The CDR3 is 14 amino acids. Here the CDR3 DNA reads TGTGCCAGCAGCTTAGACGTCGGGGCCGGGGAGCTGTTTTTT. It is translated as CASSLDVGAGELFF.

This clone is a singleton in its sample. The chain couples TRBV6-5 to TRBJ2-5; D is uncertain. This CDR3 has 14 amino acids. From germline, CDR1 is MNHEY and CDR2 SVGAGI. V lost 0 bases and J 5 bases, leaving 10 bases between the germline ends. CDR3 nucleotides: TGTGCCAGCAGTTACTCGTTATCCTTGGAGACCCAGTACTTC. Translating gives CASSYSLSLETQYF.

V gene TRBV27 combines with J gene TRBJ1-5; D ambiguous. The CDR3 has 15 amino acids. Germline V CDR1 and CDR2: MNHEY, SMNVEV (reference sequence). V was pared by 3 bases and J by 3 bases, with 12 bases between. The chain's CDR3 is CASSFGVPANQPQHF. The CDR3 DNA is TGTGCCAGCAGTTTTGGGGTGCCGGCCAATCAGCCCCAGCATTTT.

This chain uses TRBV2 with TRBJ1-5, with TRBD1 matching over 7 bases. With V trimmed by 7 bases and J by 3 bases, 9 bases remained unmatched. The CDR3 extends over 15 amino acids. Germline CDR1 is SNHLY and CDR2 is FYNNEI. CDR3 sequence reads: CASTVRDSINQPQHF. In nucleotides, the CDR3 is TGTGCCAGCACCGTGCGGGACAGCATCAATCAGCCCCAGCATTTT.

This clone was seen only once. V gene TRBV6-5 combines with J gene TRBJ2-1; 7 bases are shared with TRBD1. Trimming at V came to 7 bases and at J to 9 bases, leaving 6 bases not matched to a gene. This CDR3 is built from 12 residues. Germline values: CDR1 MNHEY, CDR2 SVGAGI. CDR3 nucleotides: TGTGCCAGCACCACACAGGGGCTTGAGCAGTTCTTC. As protein: CASTTQGLEQFF.

This clone has only one observation. The rearrangement links TRBV28 to TRBJ1-2; D may be TRBD1 (5 bases). Germline CDR1 and CDR2: MDHEN and SYDVKM. The V and J ends lost 6 bases and 7 bases respectively, with 21 bases between them. This CDR3 spans 15 amino acids. DNA of the CDR3: TGTGCCAGCAGGCCCTCGCCGGGGGATTTCGGTGGCTACACCTTC. Encoded protein: CASRPSPGDFGGYTF.

This chain links TRBV7-3 with TRBJ2-7, with 13 bases lining up with TRBD2. CDR3 length equals 15 residues. V shed 5 bases, J shed 1 base, and the junction held 2 bases outside the gene matches. In germline, CDR1 is SGHTA, CDR2 FQGTGA. The CDR3 region has the DNA TGTGCCAGCAGCCCGACTAGCGGGAGGTCCTACGAGCAGTACTTC. It yields the protein CASSPTSGRSYEQYF.

The chain couples TRBV2 to TRBJ2-7; D is unresolved. This CDR3 is 14 amino acids long. From germline, CDR1 is SNHLY and CDR2 FYNNEI. The V end was cut by 1 base, the J end by 3 bases, with 10 bases between. The CDR3 protein is CASSEDLRNYEQYF. In nucleotides, the CDR3 is TGTGCCAGCAGTGAAGATCTTAGAAACTACGAGCAGTACTTC.

This chain uses TRBV30 with TRBJ2-3; 7 positions agree with TRBD1. Unmatched junction bases numbered 11, after V lost 8 bases and J lost 6 bases. The CDR3 has 13 amino acids. CDR1 and CDR2 from the germline V gene are GTSNPN and SVGIG (reference sequence). Written as DNA, the CDR3 is TGTGCCGCAAGGGGACAGCTGGGGGATACGCAGTATTTT. This gives the protein CAARGQLGDTQYF.

This clone appeared a few times. V is TRBV4-2 and J is TRBJ1-5, with D hard to call. The germline V gene encodes CDR1 LGHNA and CDR2 YNFKEQ. The germline V and J ends were trimmed by 1 base and 0 bases, with 7 bases remaining between them. This CDR3 contains 15 residues. The chain's CDR3 is CASSQGGPSNQPQHF. The DNA for the CDR3 is TGTGCCAGCAGCCAAGGTGGGCCTAGCAATCAGCCCCAGCATTTT.

This chain's CDR3 is CASSQGQGTEAFF. In DNA form, the CDR3 reads TGCGCCAGCAGCCAAGGACAAGGGACTGAAGCTTTCTTT. The rearrangement joins TRBV4-1 to TRBJ1-1, with no clear D. CDR3 size: 13 residues. V was pared by 1 base and J by 5 bases, with 8 bases between. Looked up from germline, CDR1 is MGHRA and CDR2 is YSYEKL.

V and J are TRBV6-5 and TRBJ1-3; 7 nucleotides agree with TRBD1. Germline V lookup: CDR1 MNHEY, CDR2 SVGAGI. CDR3 size: 14 residues. V gave up 5 bases and J gave up 2 bases; unmatched junction bases: 3. The CDR3 protein is CASSDRVPGNTIYF. The CDR3 nucleotides read TGTGCCAGCAGTGACAGGGTCCCTGGAAACACCATATATTTT.

The V gene is TRBV15, the J gene TRBJ2-7, with D perhaps being TRBD1 or TRBD2 (5 bases each). Germline CDR1 and CDR2: LNHNV and YYDKDF (reference sequence). Trimming left V 6 bases short and J 3 bases short, with 18 bases between. This CDR3 contains 15 residues. The CDR3 here is CATRERQTTFYEQYF. DNA for the CDR3: TGTGCCACCAGAGAAAGACAGACTACCTTCTACGAGCAGTACTTC.

The chain links TRBV9 to TRBJ2-1, with unresolved D. CDR1 and CDR2 from the germline V gene are SGDLS and YYNGEE. V lost 4 bases, J lost 8 bases, and 10 bases lay in between. The CDR3 consists of 12 residues. The CDR3 DNA is TGTGCCAGCAGCCCCGACTTCCATGAGCAGTTCTTC. This translates into CASSPDFHEQFF.

The chain recombines TRBV5-4 with TRBJ2-7, with 8 bases aligning to TRBD1. The length of the CDR3 is 12 residues. The J segment lost 5 bases and the V segment lost 5 bases, leaving 3 bases of the junction unmatched. CDR1 is SGHNT and CDR2 is YYREEE in the germline V gene (reference sequence). DNA of the CDR3: TGTGCCAGCAGTTCCAGGGGGCACGAGCAGTACTTC. Translation gives CASSSRGHEQYF.

This chain connects TRBV28 to TRBJ2-7, with D unresolved. The CDR3 length is 14 residues. Germline V gives CDR1 MDHEN, CDR2 SYDVKM. Trimming shortened V by 5 bases and J by 7 bases, and 18 bases separated the two germline ends. The CDR3 protein is CASSINQEAREQYF. The CDR3 DNA follows: TGTGCCAGCAGTATCAACCAAGAGGCAAGGGAGCAGTACTTC.

The rearrangement uses TRBV29-1 and TRBJ1-1; no definite D call. V was shortened by 6 bases and J by 1 base, with 9 bases between the two germline ends. The V gene's germline CDR1 is SQVTM and CDR2 ANQGSEA. The CDR3 has 12 residues. CDR3 loop: CSVGSRNTEAFF. The DNA for the CDR3 is TGCAGCGTCGGGAGCCGGAACACTGAAGCTTTCTTT.

The chain employs TRBV4-1 and TRBJ2-1, with D uncertain. The V end was cut by 0 bases, the J end by 0 bases, with 9 bases between. Germline-derived CDR1 and CDR2 are MGHRA and YSYEKL. The CDR3 covers 16 residues. CDR3 bases: TGCGCCAGCAGCCAAGAACCCCTGAGCTCCTACAATGAGCAGTTCTTC. Amino acids: CASSQEPLSSYNEQFF.

The chain couples TRBV18 to TRBJ1-1, with D possibly TRBD1 on 5 matching bases. The CDR3 runs 13 residues. V lost 3 bases and J 5 bases, leaving 10 bases between the germline ends. Germline V gene lookup returns CDR1 KGHSH and CDR2 LQKENI. The CDR3 is CASSPLRGTEAFF. CDR3 bases: TGTGCCAGCTCACCCCTGCGGGGGACTGAAGCTTTCTTT.

The chain combines TRBV7-9 with TRBJ1-2; D perhaps matches TRBD1 (5 bases). The V gene lost 5 bases and the J gene lost 4 bases, with 17 bases spanning the gap. This CDR3 region has 15 residues. CDR1 is SEHNR, CDR2 FQNEAQ, per germline (reference sequence). DNA for the CDR3: TGTGCCAGCAGCAACTCTAGGGACGGAGCCTATGGCTACACCTTC. This gives the protein CASSNSRDGAYGYTF.

The chain is built from TRBV7-2 and TRBJ2-2; D is unclear. Trimming pared 8 bases from V and 2 bases from J, leaving 21 bases between. The CDR3 is 17 amino acids. Germline V gives CDR1 SGHTA, CDR2 FQGNSA. The CDR3 region is CASYLGQPRRNTGELFF. DNA of the CDR3: TGTGCCAGCTACCTCGGGCAGCCCAGAAGAAACACCGGGGAGCTGTTTTTT.

This sequence joins TRBV5-1 and TRBJ2-3; 8 nucleotides agree with TRBD2. The CDR3 totals 14 residues. Losses at the gene ends were 7 bases for V and 4 bases for J; bases not matched to a gene: 8. Germline loops: CDR1 SGHRS, CDR2 YFSETQ. This CDR3 is CASGRGGPSDTQYF. The CDR3 DNA reads as TGCGCCAGCGGGCGCGGGGGGCCCTCAGATACGCAGTATTTT. Supplemented by reference TRBV5-1 and TRBJ2-3, the full variable domain reads KAGVTQTPRYLIKTRGQQVTLSCSPISGHRSVSWYQQTPGQGLQFLFEYFSETQRNKGNFPGRFSGRQFSNSRSEMNVSTLELGDSALYLCASGRGGPSDTQYFGPGTRLTVL.

V and J are TRBV4-3 and TRBJ1-1, with 7 bases lining up with TRBD1. The V gene's germline CDR1 is LGHNA and CDR2 YSLEER. V dropped 5 bases and J dropped 2; count of bases not matched to a gene: 11. The length of the CDR3 is 16 residues. For the CDR3, the DNA is TGCGCCAGCAGCTTGACAGGGAGGGGGTTTAACACTGAAGCTTTCTTT. Translating it yields CASSLTGRGFNTEAFF.